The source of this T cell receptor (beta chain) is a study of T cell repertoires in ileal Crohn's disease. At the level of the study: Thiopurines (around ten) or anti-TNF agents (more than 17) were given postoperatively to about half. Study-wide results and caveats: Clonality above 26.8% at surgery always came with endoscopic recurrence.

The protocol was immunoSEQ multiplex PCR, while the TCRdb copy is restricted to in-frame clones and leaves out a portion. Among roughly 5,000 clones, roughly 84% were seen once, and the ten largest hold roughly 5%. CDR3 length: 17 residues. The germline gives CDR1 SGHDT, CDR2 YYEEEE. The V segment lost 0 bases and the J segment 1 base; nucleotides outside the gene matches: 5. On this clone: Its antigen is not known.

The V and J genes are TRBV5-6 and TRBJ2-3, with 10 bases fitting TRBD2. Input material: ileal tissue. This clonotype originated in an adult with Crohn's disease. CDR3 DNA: TGTGCCAGCAGCTTGGTTCTTACTAGCGGGGGCACAGATACGCAGTATTTT. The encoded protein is CASSLVLTSGGTDTQYF.